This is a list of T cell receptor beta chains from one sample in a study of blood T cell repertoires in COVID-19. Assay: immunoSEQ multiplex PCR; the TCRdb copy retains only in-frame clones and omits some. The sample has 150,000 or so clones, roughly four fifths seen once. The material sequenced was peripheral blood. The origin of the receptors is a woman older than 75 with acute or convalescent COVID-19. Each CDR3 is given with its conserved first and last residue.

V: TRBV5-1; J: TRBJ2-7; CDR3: CASRRQGRYEQYF
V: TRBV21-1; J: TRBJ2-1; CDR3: CASSRTSGVNNEQFF
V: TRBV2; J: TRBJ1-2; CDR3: CASSGGGNYGYTF
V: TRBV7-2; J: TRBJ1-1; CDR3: CASSLGRGWGDTEAFF
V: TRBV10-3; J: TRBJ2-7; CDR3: CAIRPSVMDEQYF
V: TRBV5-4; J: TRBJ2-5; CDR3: CASSLVSSGETQYF
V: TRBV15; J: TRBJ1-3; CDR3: CATSRDQRGGNTIYF
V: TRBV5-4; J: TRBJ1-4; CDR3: CASSVGQGFEKLFF
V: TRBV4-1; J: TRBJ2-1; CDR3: CASNLAGLSSYNEQFF
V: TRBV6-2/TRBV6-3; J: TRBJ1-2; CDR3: CASSFPRGGYTF
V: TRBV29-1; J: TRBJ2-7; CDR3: CSYLSGGDEQYF
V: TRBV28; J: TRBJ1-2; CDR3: CASSLDVGARGYTF
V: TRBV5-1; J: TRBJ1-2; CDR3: CASSLGGRQGRGGYTF
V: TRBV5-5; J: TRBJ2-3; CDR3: CASSLGTAGYLDTQYF
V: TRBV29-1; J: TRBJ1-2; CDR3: CSARSPTGYGYTF
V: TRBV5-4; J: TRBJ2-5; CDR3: CASIDRGSYQETQYF
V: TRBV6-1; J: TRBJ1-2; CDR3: CASSDLFSRGRSTNYGYTF
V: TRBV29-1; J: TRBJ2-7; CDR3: CSARTGSGSYEQYF
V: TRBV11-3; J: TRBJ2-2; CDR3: CASSSTGVTGELFF
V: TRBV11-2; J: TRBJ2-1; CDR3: CASSHRVGYEQFF
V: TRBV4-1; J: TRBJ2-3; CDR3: CASSRGLAGGRTDTQYF
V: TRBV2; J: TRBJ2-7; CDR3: CASSEGRYEQYF
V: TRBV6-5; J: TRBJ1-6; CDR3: CASTLRQGGGSPLHF
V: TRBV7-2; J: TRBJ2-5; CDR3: CASSFSGAQETQYF
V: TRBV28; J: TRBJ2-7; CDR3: CASRPDRLINYEQYF
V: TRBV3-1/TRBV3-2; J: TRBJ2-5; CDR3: CASSQGYGSKETQYF
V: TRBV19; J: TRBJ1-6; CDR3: CASQVRAEASPLHF
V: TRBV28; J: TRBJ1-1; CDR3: CASSSGGNTEAFF
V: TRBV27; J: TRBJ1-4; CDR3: CASRTRQGGEKLFF
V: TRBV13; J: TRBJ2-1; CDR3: CASSSPLAERVGNEQFF
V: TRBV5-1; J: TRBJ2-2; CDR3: CASSLGRTSGMPGELFF
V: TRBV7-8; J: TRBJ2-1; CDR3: CASSRRGGIPTIGEQFF
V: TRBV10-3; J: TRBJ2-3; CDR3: CAIRKTGGTSTDTQYF
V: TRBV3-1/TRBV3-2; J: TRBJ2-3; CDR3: CASSQVPLGSGGVIDTQYF
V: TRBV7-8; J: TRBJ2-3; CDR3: CASSLGQGGLTSTDTQYF
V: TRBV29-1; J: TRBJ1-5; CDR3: CSVVTGGTQHF
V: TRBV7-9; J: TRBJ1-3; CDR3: CASNRQGGPSGNTIYF
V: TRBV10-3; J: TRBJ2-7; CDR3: CAIRQGFEQYF
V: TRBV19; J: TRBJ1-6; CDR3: CASKDAGVYNSPLHF
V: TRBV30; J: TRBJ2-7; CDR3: CAWRRLAGGKQILKSYEQYF
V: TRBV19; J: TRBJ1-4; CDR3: CASSIRQGNEKLFF
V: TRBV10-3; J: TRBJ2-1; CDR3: CATQLLAGGLYNEQFF
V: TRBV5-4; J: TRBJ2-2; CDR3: CASSLVAGGTGELFF
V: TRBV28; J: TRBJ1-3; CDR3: CASVRTGRNTIYF
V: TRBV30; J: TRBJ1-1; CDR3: CAWGLDSMNTEAFF
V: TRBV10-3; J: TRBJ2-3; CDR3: CAISGTGNADTQYF
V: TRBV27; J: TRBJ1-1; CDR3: CASSFRGEAFF
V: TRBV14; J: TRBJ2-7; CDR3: CASSPRDYEQYF
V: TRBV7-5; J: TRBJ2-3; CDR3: CARSLVPGQTSTDTQYF
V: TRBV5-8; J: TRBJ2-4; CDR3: CASSLTSSGRNDHGIQYF